The 18 T cell receptor beta chains below were found in one sample sequenced in a study of glioma-infiltrating T cells after dendritic cell vaccination. TCRdb keeps only in-frame clones here, not all; method: immunoSEQ multiplex PCR. Of some 100,000 clones in the sample, 79% are singletons; the top ten hold around 6%. The sample consisted of blood, taken before dendritic cell vaccination. The receptors stem from a human donor with glioblastoma.

The V and J genes are TRBV5-4 and TRBJ2-7, with D perhaps TRBD2 (6 bases). The V gene lost 4 bases and the J gene lost 6 bases, with 14 bases spanning the gap. Germline CDR1 SGHNT, CDR2 YYREEE (reference sequence). This CDR3 region has 13 residues. CDR3 region: CASSPTAGGEQYF. The CDR3 DNA reads TGTGCCAGCAGCCCGACGGCCGGGGGCGAGCAGTACTTC.

The V call is TRBV19, the J call TRBJ2-2; 13 bases fit TRBD2. V dropped 9 bases and J dropped 5; count of bases not matched to a gene: 3. CDR1 LNHDA and CDR2 SQIVND come from the germline V gene (reference sequence). The CDR3 spans 14 residues. The CDR3 protein is CASRTSGGTGELFF. CDR3 DNA: TGTGCCAGCCGGACTAGCGGGGGAACCGGGGAGCTGTTTTTT.

The J gene is TRBJ1-3, the V gene TRBV30; 9 bases agree with TRBD1. The ends lost 2 bases at V and 4 bases at J; junction bases unmatched: 12. Germline V lookup: CDR1 GTSNPN, CDR2 SVGIG (reference sequence). The CDR3 loop spans 17 amino acids. CDR3 residues: CAWSTGQGLLVGNTIYF. CDR3 in DNA: TGTGCCTGGAGTACGGGACAGGGACTTCTTGTCGGAAACACCATATATTTT.

The V and J genes are TRBV7-9 and TRBJ2-1; 9 nucleotides line up with TRBD2. With V trimmed by 7 bases and J by 2 bases, 9 bases remained unmatched. The CDR3 loop spans 16 amino acids. Germline assignment: CDR1 SEHNR and CDR2 FQNEAQ (reference sequence). CDR3 loop: CASNPSGTLPYNEQFF. The CDR3 DNA reads TGTGCCAGCAACCCTAGCGGGACCCTGCCCTACAATGAGCAGTTCTTC.

The chain couples TRBV2 to TRBJ1-5; 7 positions match TRBD1. With 6 bases clipped from V and 5 bases from J, the junction kept 4 bases outside the gene matches. CDR3 size: 13 residues. In germline, CDR1 is SNHLY, CDR2 FYNNEI. CDR3 sequence: CASSKGADQPQHF. The CDR3 bases are TGTGCCAGCAGCAAGGGGGCGGATCAGCCCCAGCATTTT.

The V and J genes are TRBV28 and TRBJ1-1; unclear D gene. The CDR3 sequence is 15 residues long. Germline CDR1 reads MDHEN; CDR2 reads SYDVKM. The V gene lost 6 bases and the J gene lost 3 bases, with 17 bases spanning the gap. CDR3 in DNA: TGTGCCAGCAGCTCCTTACCGGGGTCGGACACTGAAGCTTTCTTT. Its translation is CASSSLPGSDTEAFF. Using reference TRBV28 and TRBJ1-1 for the parts outside the CDR3, the full variable domain is DVKVTQSSRYLVKRTGEKVFLECVQDMDHENMFWYRQDPGLGLRLIYFSYDVKMKEKGDIPEGYSVSREKKERFSLILESASTNQTSMYLCASSSLPGSDTEAFFGQGTRLTVV.

This chain connects TRBV5-1 to TRBJ2-7, with no clear D. V was cut by 0 bases and J by 5 bases, with 12 bases left in between. The CDR3 spans 14 residues. CDR1 is SGHRS and CDR2 is YFSETQ in the germline V gene. CDR3 sequence (DNA): TGCGCCAGCAGCTTGGGGCAGTTCGGAGACGAGCAGTACTTC. Its protein is CASSLGQFGDEQYF.

The gene calls are TRBV30 and TRBJ2-6; 10 bases are shared with TRBD1. V dropped 5 bases and J dropped 4; count of bases not matched to a gene: 8. The germline V gene encodes CDR1 GTSNPN and CDR2 SVGIG (reference sequence). This CDR3 comprises 16 residues. The CDR3 spells CAWLSGTGAGANVLTF. As DNA, the CDR3 is TGTGCCTGGCTTTCCGGGACAGGGGCCGGGGCCAACGTCCTGACTTTC.

This chain links TRBV5-1 with TRBJ2-1; 11 bases are a match to TRBD2. This CDR3 has 16 amino acids. Germline CDR1 SGHRS, CDR2 YFSETQ. V shed 4 bases, J shed 4 bases, and the junction held 7 bases outside the gene matches. CDR3 DNA sequence: TGCGCCAGCAGCGGAACTAGCGGGAGTTCGTACAATGAGCAGTTCTTC. Translation: CASSGTSGSSYNEQFF.

CDR3 protein: CSVAGRAGLNTEAFF. DNA of the CDR3: TGCAGCGTTGCTGGGAGAGCTGGGTTGAACACTGAAGCTTTCTTT. This rearrangement joins TRBV29-1 to TRBJ1-1, with D uncertain. The CDR3 is 15 amino acids. The germline V gene has CDR1 SQVTM and CDR2 ANQGSEA. With 4 bases removed from V and 0 bases from J, the gap between germline ends came to 15 bases.

This clone has only a few counts. The chain couples TRBV5-1 to TRBJ1-2, with TRBD1 as a possible D gene (5 bases). V shed 1 base and J shed 8 bases, with 12 bases lying between them. There are 13 residues in the CDR3. Germline V gene lookup returns CDR1 SGHRS and CDR2 YFSETQ. CDR3 in DNA: TGCGCCAGCAGCTTGTTGACAGAAGAAGGCTACACCTTC. It translates to CASSLLTEEGYTF. The full variable domain, with the rest looked up from reference TRBV5-1 and TRBJ1-2, is KAGVTQTPRYLIKTRGQQVTLSCSPISGHRSVSWYQQTPGQGLQFLFEYFSETQRNKGNFPGRFSGRQFSNSRSEMNVSTLELGDSALYLCASSLLTEEGYTFGSGTRLTVV.

This clone was detected only a few times. The genes are TRBV6-6 and TRBJ2-1, with 9 bases matching TRBD2. Germline V gene sequence: CDR1 MNHNY, CDR2 SVGAGI (reference sequence). Trimming took 4 bases from V and 7 from J; bases not matched to a gene: 11. This CDR3 contains 16 residues. CDR3 bases: TGTGCCAGCAGTTCCTTGTCGCGGGAGGGCCTTAATGAGCAGTTCTTC. Translating it yields CASSSLSREGLNEQFF.

This clone has only a few counts. Here the CDR3 reads CASSFGMRGKQPQHF. The CDR3 coding sequence is TGTGCCAGCAGTTTTGGGATGAGAGGGAAACAGCCCCAGCATTTT. The rearrangement links TRBV28 to TRBJ1-5; D is unresolved. Trimming shortened V by 3 bases and J by 7 bases, and 16 bases separated the two germline ends. This CDR3 spans 15 amino acids. Germline V lookup: CDR1 MDHEN, CDR2 SYDVKM.

A single count supports this clone. The chain employs TRBV5-5 and TRBJ2-7; D is undetermined. V lost 2 bases, J lost 3 bases, and 12 bases lay in between. Germline-derived CDR1 and CDR2 are SGHKS and YYEKEE (reference sequence). The CDR3 contains 14 residues. The CDR3 protein is CASSFAGSLYEQYF. For the CDR3, the DNA is TGTGCCAGCAGCTTCGCAGGTTCTCTCTACGAGCAGTACTTC. Complete variable domain (other parts from reference TRBV5-5 and TRBJ2-7): DAGVTQSPTHLIKTRGQQVTLRCSPISGHKSVSWYQQVLGQGPQFIFQYYEKEERGRGNFPDRFSARQFPNYSSELNVNALLLGDSALYLCASSFAGSLYEQYFGPGTRLTVT.

This chain's CDR3 is CASSAQGQDYGYTF. CDR3 nucleotides: TGTGCCAGCAGTGCCCAGGGACAGGACTATGGCTACACCTTC. The chain carries TRBV2 and TRBJ1-2; 8 bases are shared with TRBD1. CDR1 is SNHLY and CDR2 is FYNNEI in the germline V gene. The trim removed 4 bases at V and 3 bases at J, leaving 4 bases unmatched. This CDR3 is 14 amino acids long.

The V call is TRBV9, the J call TRBJ2-2; the match to TRBD2 covers 9 bases. The CDR3 totals 15 residues. The trim removed 6 bases at V and 0 bases at J, leaving 3 bases unmatched. Germline CDR1 is SGDLS and CDR2 is YYNGEE. The CDR3 sequence is CASTLAGTNTGELFF. The DNA of the CDR3 is TGTGCCAGCACCCTAGCGGGGACGAACACCGGGGAGCTGTTTTTT. Full variable domain (missing parts from reference TRBV9 and TRBJ2-2): DSGVTQTPKHLITATGQRVTLRCSPRSGDLSVYWYQQSLDQGLQFLIQYYNGEERAKGNILERFSAQQFPDLHSELNLSSLELGDSALYFCASTLAGTNTGELFFGEGSRLTVL.

The chain uses TRBV7-8 and TRBJ2-7; 7 bases match TRBD2. Losses at the gene ends were 3 bases for V and 7 bases for J; bases not matched to a gene: 12. This CDR3 has 15 residues. The germline V gene has CDR1 SGHVS and CDR2 FQNEAQ. The CDR3 DNA follows: TGTGCCAGCAGCTTGAGGGCTAGCGGCCCCCGGGAGCAGTACTTC. Its protein product is CASSLRASGPREQYF.

The chain is built from TRBV7-3 and TRBJ2-1; TRBD2 matches at 12 bases. V was pared by 1 base and J by 6 bases, with 1 base of the junction left unmatched. Germline V gene sequence: CDR1 SGHTA, CDR2 FQGTGA. This CDR3 is built from 15 residues. DNA for the CDR3: TGTGCCAGCAGCTTAAGACTAGCGGGGGTCAATGAGCAGTTCTTC. Amino acids: CASSLRLAGVNEQFF.